This T cell receptor (beta chain) was recorded in a study of CD8+ T cells in alopecia areata (dated by TCRdb to the late 2010s). At the level of the whole study: Treated patients were enrolled in an open-label pilot trial of oral tofacitinib at 5 to 10 mg twice daily for moderate-to-severe alopecia areata. Patients stayed on tofacitinib for 6 to 18 months and then had 6 months of follow-up off drug so that delayed response and recurrence could be assessed. Amplification of TCRbeta CDR3 regions was done by immunoSEQ multiplex PCR using 35 Vbeta forward primers and 13 Jbeta reverse primers. RNA was obtained with the PAXgene miRNA kit for fixed scalp, the miRNeasy kit for PBMCs, and the RNeasy kit for mouse skin. In treated patients, disease severity was measured using the SALT score, which gives the percentage of scalp surface area affected. Clonality in the scalp was compared among normal scalp (n=4), patchy alopecia areata scalp (n=8), and alopecia totalis/universalis scalp (n=8). Scalp tissue and sorted CD4+ and CD8+ peripheral blood T cells from patchy and totalis/universalis alopecia areata patients and from healthy controls were covered by human TCRbeta sequencing. Tofacitinib-treated patients had biopsies at baseline and at 4 and 24 weeks of treatment, with a later scalp biopsy in several patients. The study used high-throughput TCRbeta sequencing to examine T cell clonal expansion in alopecia areata, in both the C3H/HeJ mouse model and human patients.

The time point label for this specimen denotes: more than three weeks on oral tofacitinib. The label giving this sample's treatment or condition can be read as: oral pan-JAK inhibitor, 5-10 mg twice daily. Lesional scalp punch biopsies and peripheral blood were obtained from alopecia areata patients. PBMCs were separated by density centrifugation and stained for CD3, CD4 and CD8, after which CD4+ and CD8+ T cells were sorted on a FACSAria. In regard to this clone: This clone's antigen is unknown. No per-base quality is available; no much larger clone lies one base away.

V was cut back by 2 bases and J by 3 bases, leaving a gap of 12 bases between them. CDR1 and CDR2, looked up from the germline V gene, are SGDLS and YYNGEE. Counted from cysteine to phenylalanine, this CDR3 has 15 amino acids. The entry retains the CDR3 DNA only, 45 bases that are in frame from base 1. On the study overall, not on this receptor specifically: With tofacitinib, both scalp clonality and the number of expanded CD8+ clones among the top 100 scalp clones went down significantly. Because the treated cohort was small and included a single nonresponder, larger studies are needed to assess links between baseline CD8+ expansion and response. Many expanded lesional clones were found to persist in scalp and blood during tofacitinib treatment, and relapse after treatment cessation may be partly explained by this persistence. TCR sequences shared between patients were less clear than in mice, possibly partly because of HLA diversity in the patient population. Unlike mouse skin, where gammadelta T cells dominate, normal human skin contains resident alphabeta T cells that get sequenced too, which complicates analysis of the scalp TCR repertoire. Compared with normal scalp, lesional scalp had higher clonality and more expanded CD8+ clones, particularly in alopecia totalis/universalis, a pattern that suggests antigenic drive.

Library creation used the immunoSEQ multiplex PCR assay. To provide template for TCR sequencing, every sample had RNA extracted and reverse transcribed into cDNA. First-strand cDNA was synthesized using SuperScript III with a 2:1 mix of oligo-dT and random hexamers. Amplification bias was assessed with a synthetic immune receptor repertoire, and residual bias was removed computationally. As for the authors' bioinformatics: After raw reads were preprocessed to remove errors, the CDR3 was defined following IMGT conventions as running from the conserved cysteine to phenylalanine. Clonality was calculated as 1 minus Shannon entropy normalized by log2 of the number of productive unique TCRs. Scalp TCRbeta sequences were cross-referenced with sorted blood CD4 and CD8 repertoires so that the CD4 or CD8 identity of scalp clones could be inferred. The table comes from immuneACCESS by way of TCRdb, which keeps in-frame sequences with V and J called. Part of the clones is missing from these tables; in studies checked, under half for an unresolved V gene and the rest for unknown reasons. V, J and clone size are taken as reported in that table, and D and trimming were inferred from the DNA itself. This sample comprises 110,000 to 150,000 clones, less than 70% of them detected only once. The ten largest clones take up more than 15% of the sample.

Material: CD8+ T cells sorted from blood, obtained at week 4, from a patient treated with tofacitinib. The chain employs TRBV9 and TRBJ1-5; the D gene remains uncertain. The source of this sequence is a human donor with alopecia areata. The DNA sequence is given as TGTGCCAGCAGCGTCGGAGACAATAACAATCAGCCCCAGCATTTT. Its protein reads: CASSVGDNNNQPQHF.